This entry is about one T cell receptor beta chain. What it binds is unknown. Clones were read by immunoSEQ multiplex PCR, and TCRdb kept only the in-frame ones, dropping some. Among about 15,000 clones listed, roughly 86% were seen once. This specimen comes from a study of chemoradiotherapy in HPV16-positive cancers. Study in general: Two HPV16-positive patients' cells yielded candidate HPV-specific clones and common motifs.

Over chemoradiotherapy, repertoires were sampled more than once. CDR1 is WSHSY, CDR2 SAAADI, per germline. Unmatched junction bases numbered 2, after V lost 6 bases and J lost 1 base. The CDR3 loop spans 13 amino acids. Study results and caveats: Candidate HPV-specific clones and E7-related TCR motifs grew in tumor during treatment.

The TCR comes from a human donor with HPV-associated anogenital cancer. The chain employs TRBV10-2 and TRBJ2-5, with 7 positions matching TRBD2. The specimen was blood, collected from a patient who underwent chemoradiotherapy. The CDR3 loop reads CASRASGQETQYF. As DNA, the CDR3 is TGCGCCAGCAGAGCTAGCGGCCAAGAGACCCAGTACTTC.